This TCR beta chain derives from a study of cytomegalovirus exposure and HLA in healthy donors. This clone was seen just once. The PCR employed 60 Vbeta primers together with 13 Jbeta primers. Produced via immunoSEQ multiplex PCR; TCRdb's table is partial and in-frame only. The repertoire holds about 130,000 clones, over 70% seen once, with under 5% in the top ten. Germline loops: CDR1 SGHKS, CDR2 YYEKEE (reference sequence). Trimming took off 3 bases at V and 0 bases at J, with 10 bases between the two ends. CDR3 length: 15 residues. The clonotype was recovered from a man aged 40-50 years in good health and CMV-seropositive. Input material: PBMCs. The V and J genes are TRBV5-5 and TRBJ1-5; tentatively, D is TRBD1 (6 bases). The CDR3 protein is CASSSGGLSNQPQHF. CDR3 nucleotide sequence: TGTGCCAGCAGCTCGGGGGGCCTTAGCAATCAGCCCCAGCATTTT.